The source of this T cell receptor beta chain is a study of shared T cell receptors in the human thymus. Only in-frame clones appear in the TCRdb table, and some are missing; sequencing was by immunoSEQ multiplex PCR. The data contain hundreds of thousands of clones, about four fifths of them singletons. This sample was also put to use in a study of human thymus T cells.

This TCR derives from a boy under two years old with a congenital heart defect. The sequencing sample was made of thymocytes.

DNA for the CDR3: TGTGCCTGGAAAGGGCTAATGACTAGGGCCAATGAGCAGTTCTTC. The encoded protein is CAWKGLMTRANEQFF. The V call is TRBV30, the J call TRBJ2-1; possibly TRBD2 for D (6 bases). This CDR3 has 15 amino acids. CDR1 and CDR2 from the germline V gene are GTSNPN and SVGIG (reference sequence). V lost 4 bases and J 6 bases, leaving 19 bases between the germline ends.